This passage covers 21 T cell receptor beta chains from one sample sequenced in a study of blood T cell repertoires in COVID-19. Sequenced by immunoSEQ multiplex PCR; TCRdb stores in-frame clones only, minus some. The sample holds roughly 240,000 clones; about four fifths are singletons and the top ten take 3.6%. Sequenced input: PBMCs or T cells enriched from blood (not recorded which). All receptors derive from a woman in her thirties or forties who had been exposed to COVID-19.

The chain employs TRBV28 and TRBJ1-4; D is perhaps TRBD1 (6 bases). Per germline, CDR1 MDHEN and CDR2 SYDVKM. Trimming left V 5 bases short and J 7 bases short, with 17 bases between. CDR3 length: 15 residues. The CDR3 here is CASSLTGQISEKLFF. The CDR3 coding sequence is TGTGCCAGCAGTCTCACGGGACAAATCTCTGAAAAACTGTTTTTT. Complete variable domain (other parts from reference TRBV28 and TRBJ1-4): DVKVTQSSRYLVKRTGEKVFLECVQDMDHENMFWYRQDPGLGLRLIYFSYDVKMKEKGDIPEGYSVSREKKERFSLILESASTNQTSMYLCASSLTGQISEKLFFGSGTQLSVL.

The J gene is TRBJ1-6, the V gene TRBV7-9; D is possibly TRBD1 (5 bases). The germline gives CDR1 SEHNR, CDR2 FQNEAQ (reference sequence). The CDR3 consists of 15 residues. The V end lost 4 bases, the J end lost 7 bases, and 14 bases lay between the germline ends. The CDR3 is CASSSLGRSNSPLHF. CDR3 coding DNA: TGTGCCAGCAGCTCCCTGGGGCGCTCGAATTCACCCCTCCACTTT.

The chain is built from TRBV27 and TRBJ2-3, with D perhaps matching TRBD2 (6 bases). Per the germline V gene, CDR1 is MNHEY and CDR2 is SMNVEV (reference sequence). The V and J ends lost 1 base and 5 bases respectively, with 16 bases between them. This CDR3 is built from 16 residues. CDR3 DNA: TGTGCCAGCAGTTTATTGGGCGGGGACTGGGAAGATACGCAGTATTTT. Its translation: CASSLLGGDWEDTQYF.

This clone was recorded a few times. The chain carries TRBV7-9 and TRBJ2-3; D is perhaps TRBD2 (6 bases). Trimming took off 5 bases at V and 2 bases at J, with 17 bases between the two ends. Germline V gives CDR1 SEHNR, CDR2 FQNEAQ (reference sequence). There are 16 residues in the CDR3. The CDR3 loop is CASSLSSGGFTDTQYF. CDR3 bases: TGTGCCAGCAGCCTTTCCTCCGGGGGATTCACAGATACGCAGTATTTT. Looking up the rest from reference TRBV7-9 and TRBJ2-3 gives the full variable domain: DTGVSQNPRHKITKRGQNVTFRCDPISEHNRLYWYRQTLGQGPEFLTYFQNEAQLEKSRLLSDRFSAERPKGSFSTLEIQRTEQGDSAMYLCASSLSSGGFTDTQYFGPGTRLTVL.

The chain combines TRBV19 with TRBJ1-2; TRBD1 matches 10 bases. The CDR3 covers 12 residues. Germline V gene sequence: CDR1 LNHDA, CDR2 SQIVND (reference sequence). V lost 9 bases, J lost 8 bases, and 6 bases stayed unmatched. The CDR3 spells CASRDRGEGYTF. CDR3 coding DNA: TGTGCCAGCCGGGACAGGGGAGAAGGCTACACCTTC. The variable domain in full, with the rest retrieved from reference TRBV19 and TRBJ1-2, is DGGITQSPKYLFRKEGQNVTLSCEQNLNHDAMYWYRQDPGQGLRLIYYSQIVNDFQKGDIAEGYSVSREKKESFPLTVTSAQKNPTAFYLCASRDRGEGYTFGSGTRLTVV.

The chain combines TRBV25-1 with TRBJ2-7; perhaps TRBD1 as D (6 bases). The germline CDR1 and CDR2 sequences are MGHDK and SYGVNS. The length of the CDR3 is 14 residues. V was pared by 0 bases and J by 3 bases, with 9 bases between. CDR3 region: CASSEYVRGYEQYF. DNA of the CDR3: TGTGCCAGCAGTGAATACGTCAGGGGCTACGAGCAGTACTTC.

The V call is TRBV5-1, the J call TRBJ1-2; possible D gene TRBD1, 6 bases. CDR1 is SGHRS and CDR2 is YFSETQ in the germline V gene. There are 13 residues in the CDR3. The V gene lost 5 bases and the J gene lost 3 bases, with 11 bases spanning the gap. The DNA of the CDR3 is TGCGCCAGCAGTTCTTCAGGGGACTATGGCTACACCTTC. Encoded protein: CASSSSGDYGYTF.

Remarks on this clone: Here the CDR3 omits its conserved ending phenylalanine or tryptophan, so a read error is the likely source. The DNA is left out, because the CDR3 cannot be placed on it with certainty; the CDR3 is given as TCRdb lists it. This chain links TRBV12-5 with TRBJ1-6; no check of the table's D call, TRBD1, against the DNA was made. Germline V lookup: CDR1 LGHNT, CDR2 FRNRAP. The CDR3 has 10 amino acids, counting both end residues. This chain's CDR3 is CASGLVHGHA.

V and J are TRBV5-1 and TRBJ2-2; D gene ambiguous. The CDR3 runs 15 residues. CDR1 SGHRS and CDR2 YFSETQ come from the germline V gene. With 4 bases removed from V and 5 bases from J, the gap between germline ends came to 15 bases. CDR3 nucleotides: TGCGCCAGCAGCCCCGATTTAGCCGCTACCGGGGAGCTGTTTTTT. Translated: CASSPDLAATGELFF.

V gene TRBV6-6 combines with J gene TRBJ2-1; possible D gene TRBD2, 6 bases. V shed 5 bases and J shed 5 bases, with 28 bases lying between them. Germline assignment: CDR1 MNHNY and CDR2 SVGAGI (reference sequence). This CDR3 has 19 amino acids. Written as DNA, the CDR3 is TGTGCCAGCAGTCCCGCGACTAGGGTTGGGGGGAAGAGGGACAATGAGCAGTTCTTC. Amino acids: CASSPATRVGGKRDNEQFF.

The CDR3 is CASSASREEKLFF. The CDR3 DNA reads TGTGCCAGTAGTGCGTCCCGCGAGGAAAAACTGTTTTTT. The chain recombines TRBV19 with TRBJ1-4, with D uncertain. V lost 5 bases and J 8 bases, leaving 12 bases between the germline ends. Per the germline V gene, CDR1 is LNHDA and CDR2 is SQIVND (reference sequence). The CDR3 has 13 residues.

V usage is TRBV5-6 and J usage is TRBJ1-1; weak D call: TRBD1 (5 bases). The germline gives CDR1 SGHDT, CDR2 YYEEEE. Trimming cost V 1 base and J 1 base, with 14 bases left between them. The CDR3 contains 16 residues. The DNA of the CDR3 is TGTGCCAGCAGCTTGCCCTGGGGCACGTCGAACACTGAAGCTTTCTTT. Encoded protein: CASSLPWGTSNTEAFF.

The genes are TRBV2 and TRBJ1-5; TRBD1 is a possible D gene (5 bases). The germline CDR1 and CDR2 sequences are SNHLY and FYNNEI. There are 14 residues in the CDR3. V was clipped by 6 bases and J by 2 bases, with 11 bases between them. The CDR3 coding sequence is TGTGCCAGCAGGGGAATAGGGGGCAATCAGCCCCAGCATTTT. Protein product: CASRGIGGNQPQHF.

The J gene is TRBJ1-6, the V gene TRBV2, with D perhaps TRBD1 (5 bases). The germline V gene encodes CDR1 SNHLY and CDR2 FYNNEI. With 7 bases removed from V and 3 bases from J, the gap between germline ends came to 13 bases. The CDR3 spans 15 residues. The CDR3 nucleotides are TGTGCCAGCATCCCTACCCAGGGCTATAATTCACCCCTCCACTTT. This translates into CASIPTQGYNSPLHF.

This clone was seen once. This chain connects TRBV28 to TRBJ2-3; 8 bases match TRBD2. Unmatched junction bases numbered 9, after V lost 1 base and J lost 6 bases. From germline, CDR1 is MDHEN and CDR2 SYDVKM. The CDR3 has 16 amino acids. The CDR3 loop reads CASSLSEAGRGDTQYF. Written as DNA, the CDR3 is TGTGCCAGCAGTTTATCAGAAGCCGGGAGGGGTGATACGCAGTATTTT.

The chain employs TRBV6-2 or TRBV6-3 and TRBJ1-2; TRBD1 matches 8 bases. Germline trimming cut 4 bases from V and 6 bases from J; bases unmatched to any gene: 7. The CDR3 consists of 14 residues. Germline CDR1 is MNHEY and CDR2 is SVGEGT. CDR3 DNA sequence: TGTGCCAGCAGTTCCACGGACAGGGTTGATGGCTACACCTTC. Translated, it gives CASSSTDRVDGYTF.

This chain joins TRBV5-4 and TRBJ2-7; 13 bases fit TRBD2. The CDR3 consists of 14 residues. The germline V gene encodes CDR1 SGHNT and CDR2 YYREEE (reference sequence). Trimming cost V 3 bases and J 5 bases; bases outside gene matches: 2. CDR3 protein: CASSSGLAGNEQYF. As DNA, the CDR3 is TGTGCCAGCAGCTCGGGACTAGCGGGAAACGAGCAGTACTTC. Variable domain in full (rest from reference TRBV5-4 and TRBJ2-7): ETGVTQSPTHLIKTRGQQVTLRCSSQSGHNTVSWYQQALGQGPQFIFQYYREEENGRGNFPPRFSGLQFPNYSSELNVNALELDDSALYLCASSSGLAGNEQYFGPGTRLTVT.

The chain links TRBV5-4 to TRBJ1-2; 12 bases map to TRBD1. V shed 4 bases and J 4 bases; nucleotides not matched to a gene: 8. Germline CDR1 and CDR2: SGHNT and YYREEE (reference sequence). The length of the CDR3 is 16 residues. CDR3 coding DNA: TGTGCCAGCAGCGGACCCCGGGACAGGGGGCTCTATGGCTACACCTTC. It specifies CASSGPRDRGLYGYTF.

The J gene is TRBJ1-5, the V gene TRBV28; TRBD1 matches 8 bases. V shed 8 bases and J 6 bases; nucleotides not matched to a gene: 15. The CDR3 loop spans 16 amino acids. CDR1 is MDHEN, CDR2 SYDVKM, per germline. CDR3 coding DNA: TGTGCCAGCCGTGAGATCGGACAGGGTGAGGGTCAGCCCCAGCATTTT. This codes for CASREIGQGEGQPQHF.

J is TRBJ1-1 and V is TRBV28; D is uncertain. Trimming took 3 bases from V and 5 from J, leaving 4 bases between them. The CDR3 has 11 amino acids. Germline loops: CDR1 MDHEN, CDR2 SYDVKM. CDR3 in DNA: TGTGCCAGCAGTTTGTCGACTGAAGCTTTCTTT. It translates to CASSLSTEAFF.

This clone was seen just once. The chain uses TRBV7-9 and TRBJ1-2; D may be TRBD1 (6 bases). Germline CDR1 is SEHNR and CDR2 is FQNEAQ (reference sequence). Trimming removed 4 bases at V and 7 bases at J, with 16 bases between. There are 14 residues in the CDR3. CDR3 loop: CASSSQTSGVGYTF. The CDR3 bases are TGTGCCAGCAGCTCCCAAACCTCAGGGGTTGGCTACACCTTC.